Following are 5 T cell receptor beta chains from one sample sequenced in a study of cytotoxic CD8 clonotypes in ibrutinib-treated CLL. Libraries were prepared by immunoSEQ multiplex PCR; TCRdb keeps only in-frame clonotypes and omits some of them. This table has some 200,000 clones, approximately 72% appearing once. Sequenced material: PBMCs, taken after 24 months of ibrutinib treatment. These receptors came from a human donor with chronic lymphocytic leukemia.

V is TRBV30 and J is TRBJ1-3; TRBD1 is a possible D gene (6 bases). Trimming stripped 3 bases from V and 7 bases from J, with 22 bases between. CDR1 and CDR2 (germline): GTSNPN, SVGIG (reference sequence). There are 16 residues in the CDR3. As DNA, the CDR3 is TGTGCCTGGAGCTTCGGGAGCATAAAAGGGGGTAACACCATATATTTT. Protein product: CAWSFGSIKGGNTIYF.

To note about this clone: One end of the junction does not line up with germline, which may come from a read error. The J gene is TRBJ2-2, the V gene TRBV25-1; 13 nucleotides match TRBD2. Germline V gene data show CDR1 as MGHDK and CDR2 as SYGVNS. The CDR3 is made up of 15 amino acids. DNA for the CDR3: TGTGCCAGCAGAGGGACTAGCGGGAACGCCGGGGAGCTGTTTTTT. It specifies CASRGTSGNAGELFF.

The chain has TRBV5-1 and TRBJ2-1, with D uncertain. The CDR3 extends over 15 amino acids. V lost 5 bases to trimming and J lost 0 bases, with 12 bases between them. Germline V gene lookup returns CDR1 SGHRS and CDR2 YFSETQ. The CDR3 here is CASSTLQSSYNEQFF. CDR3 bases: TGCGCCAGCAGTACCCTACAGAGCTCCTACAATGAGCAGTTCTTC.

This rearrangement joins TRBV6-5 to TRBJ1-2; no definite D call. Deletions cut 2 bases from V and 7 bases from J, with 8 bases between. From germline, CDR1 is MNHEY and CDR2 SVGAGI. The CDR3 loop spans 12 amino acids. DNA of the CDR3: TGTGCCAGCAGTTACGCCGGGGTTGGCTACACCTTC. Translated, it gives CASSYAGVGYTF.

The CDR3 spells CASSLRTSGRNEQYF. In DNA, the CDR3 is TGTGCCAGCAGTTTACGTACTAGCGGGAGAAACGAGCAGTACTTC. The rearrangement links TRBV28 to TRBJ2-7; 11 bases align to TRBD2. This CDR3 contains 15 residues. V lost 2 bases to trimming and J lost 5 bases; unmatched junction nucleotides: 5. Germline V gene sequence: CDR1 MDHEN, CDR2 SYDVKM. Together with reference TRBV28 and TRBJ2-7, the CDR3 gives the full variable domain: DVKVTQSSRYLVKRTGEKVFLECVQDMDHENMFWYRQDPGLGLRLIYFSYDVKMKEKGDIPEGYSVSREKKERFSLILESASTNQTSMYLCASSLRTSGRNEQYFGPGTRLTVT.